This T cell receptor (beta chain) was observed in a study of blood T cell repertoires in COVID-19. Source study methods: How many nucleated cells were present was estimated from reference gene primer amplification. Using immunoSEQ multiplex PCR, the repertoire was profiled, and TCRdb retains in-frame clones only, with some absent. D and trimming come from the DNA, and the V and J calls and clone size come from that table. The table has around 130,000 clones, over 75% seen once. The CDR3 length is 16 residues. Looked up from germline, CDR1 is LNHDA and CDR2 is SQIVND (reference sequence). The V segment lost 8 bases and the J segment 0 bases; nucleotides outside the gene matches: 8.

This TCR derives from a man in his 70s with active or convalescent COVID-19. V is TRBV19 and J is TRBJ2-2, with 8 bases fitting TRBD1. The sample taken for sequencing was peripheral blood. DNA of the CDR3: TGTGCCAGTGGTGACGCAGGGGGCACGAACACCGGGGAGCTGTTTTTT. The encoded protein is CASGDAGGTNTGELFF.